This T cell receptor (beta chain) was recovered during a study of vaccination and CD4 T cells after COVID-19. Cultured CD4+ T cell DNA underwent sequencing with the Oncomine TCR Beta short-read assay. MiXCR, applied by TCRdb to the PCR reads, yields one record per CDR3 protein. The data show roughly 20,000 distinct CDR3 sequences, with 70% seen just once and less than 7% held by the top ten. For this clonotype: Its antigen is undetermined.

The CDR3 has 15 residues. The germline V gene encodes CDR1 DFQATT and CDR2 SNEGSKA (reference sequence). Treatment here: roughly 10-day PBMC culture with coronavirus spike peptide pools or control peptides (ViraFEST assay). The TCR was taken from a human donor who had recovered from COVID-19. This chain joins TRBV20-1 and TRBJ2-1; 9 bases match TRBD2. The better agreement between TRBJ2-7 and the DNA end casts doubt on the J call. What was sequenced was CD4+ T cells from blood, cultured in vitro. The CDR3 region has the DNA TGCAGTGCTCGTATCCTAGCGGGGCATCCCTACGAGCAGTACTTC. This gives the protein CSARILAGHPYEQYF.